This TCR beta chain was identified in a study of CD8+ T cells in alopecia areata. The table lists this clone with a few counts. CDR1 is SNHLY, CDR2 FYNNEI, per germline. V dropped 0 bases and J dropped 1 base, with 15 bases sitting between them. The CDR3 consists of 17 residues. The authors extracted RNA and reverse transcribed it into cDNA as the sequencing template. Sequencing was performed with immunoSEQ multiplex PCR; in TCRdb, only in-frame clones are kept and a portion is missing. The sample holds 98,000 or so clones, roughly 60% seen once. The source material was CD8+ T cells sorted from blood. The V call is TRBV2, the J call TRBJ1-2; D is undetermined. The clonotype was recovered from a human donor in good health. DNA for the CDR3: TGTGCCAGCAGTGAAGCTTCGTTCCCAGATCTTAACTATGGCTACACCTTC. It encodes CASSEASFPDLNYGYTF. Filled out from reference TRBV2 and TRBJ1-2, the complete variable domain reads EPEVTQTPSHQVTQMGQEVILRCVPISNHLYFYWYRQILGQKVEFLVSFYNNEISEKSEIFDDQFSVERPDGSNFTLKIRSTKLEDSAMYFCASSEASFPDLNYGYTFGSGTRLTVV.